The 29 T cell receptor beta chains presented below share a single source sample, sequenced in a study of CXCR3-negative and CXCR3-positive naive CD8 T cells. TRB cDNA libraries were made by UMI-labeled 5' RACE. TCRdb reprocessed the 5' RACE reads and stores each CDR3 protein as one record, lacking DNA. The sample spans about 90,000 distinct CDR3 sequences; the ten largest clones claim around 0.99%. The specimen was naive CXCR3- CD8+ T cells from blood. Subset in this sample: CD45RO-CCR7+CD27+CD95- naive CD8+ T cells lacking CXCR3 (TNR3-). The receptors come from a human donor in good health. Some clones in this sample may be carry-over from other donors' samples.

V and J are TRBV5-1 and TRBJ1-2. The CDR3 contains 18 residues. Germline values: CDR1 SGHRS, CDR2 YFSETQ. The CDR3 sequence is CASSLEASSERGGYGYTF.

The genes are TRBV9 and TRBJ2-1; TCRdb's assignment of TRBD1 cannot be checked, as there is no DNA. The CDR3 is made up of 14 amino acids. Germline CDR1 and CDR2: SGDLS and YYNGEE. CDR3 residues: CASSDEQGAFEQFF.

The V and J genes are TRBV3-1 and TRBJ1-4; absent DNA, TCRdb's TRBD1 call cannot be checked. Germline V gene data show CDR1 as LGHDT and CDR2 as YNNKEL (reference sequence). The CDR3 length is 18 residues. CDR3 protein: CASSQDPPGTETNEKPFF.

The chain uses TRBV29-1 and TRBJ2-7. Germline CDR1 reads SQVTM; CDR2 reads ANQGSEA. This CDR3 spans 12 amino acids. CDR3 loop: CSVEGSGYEQYF.

The chain has TRBV20-1 and TRBJ2-7; TCRdb lists TRBD1, though no DNA is available to test this call. The V gene's germline CDR1 is DFQATT and CDR2 SNEGSKA (reference sequence). The CDR3 contains 14 residues. The CDR3 region is CSAEGTGDSYEQYF.

The chain carries TRBV6-4 and TRBJ2-3. The CDR3 has 14 amino acids. CDR1 is MRHNA and CDR2 is SNTAGT in the germline V gene. CDR3 residues: CASSDSGGPDTQYF.

V and J are TRBV29-1 and TRBJ1-2; TCRdb proposes TRBD1, but this gene call is untestable without DNA. There are 13 residues in the CDR3. Germline lookup yields CDR1 SQVTM and CDR2 ANQGSEA. CDR3 sequence: CSAESPGGYGYTF.

The rearrangement joins TRBV28 to TRBJ1-6; TCRdb names TRBD1, which stays unverified in the absence of DNA. The germline CDR1 and CDR2 sequences are MDHEN and SYDVKM. The length of the CDR3 is 12 residues. This CDR3 reads CASSPGNPPVHF.

The CDR3 loop is CGVTATGVAYEQYF. The V gene is TRBV29-1, the J gene TRBJ2-7; TCRdb reports TRBD1, a call that lacks DNA to check it against. Germline assignment: CDR1 SQVTM and CDR2 ANQGSEA. The CDR3 runs 14 residues.

The chain recombines TRBV5-4 with TRBJ2-7; TCRdb's assignment of TRBD2 cannot be checked, as there is no DNA. Germline loops: CDR1 SGHNT, CDR2 YYREEE (reference sequence). The CDR3 is 15 residues long. The chain's CDR3 is CASSSAGSGAYEQYF.

This chain uses TRBV6-4 with TRBJ2-7; TCRdb lists TRBD1, though no DNA is available to test this call. CDR1 is MRHNA and CDR2 is SNTAGT in the germline V gene. This CDR3 comprises 13 residues. The CDR3 loop is CASSDNRGAEQYF.

The chain joins TRBV29-1 to TRBJ2-1; TCRdb reports TRBD1, a call that lacks DNA to check it against. This CDR3 has 15 residues. Per germline, CDR1 SQVTM and CDR2 ANQGSEA. This CDR3 is CSVYSGTGVVNEQFF.

This CDR3 reads CATSDSGGGPNGETQYF. The V gene is TRBV24-1, the J gene TRBJ2-5; TCRdb's D call of TRBD2 is untestable without DNA. This CDR3 spans 17 amino acids. Germline-derived CDR1 and CDR2 are KGHDR and SFDVKD.

The chain couples TRBV12-3 or TRBV12-4 to TRBJ2-5. There are 13 residues in the CDR3. CDR3 amino acids: CASSLGLAETQYF.

CDR3 loop: CATSRDRQLNQPQHF. The J gene is TRBJ1-5, the V gene TRBV15. The CDR3 is 15 residues long. The germline V gene encodes CDR1 LNHNV and CDR2 YYDKDF (reference sequence).

The rearrangement links TRBV6-5 to TRBJ1-3. CDR3 size: 16 residues. Germline V gene lookup returns CDR1 MNHEY and CDR2 SVGAGI. CDR3 amino acids: CASSTAHQLSGNTIYF.

The chain links TRBV2 to TRBJ2-7. From germline, CDR1 is SNHLY and CDR2 FYNNEI. This CDR3 contains 13 residues. The CDR3 here is CASIMPDSYEQYF.

This chain links TRBV5-1 with TRBJ1-1. Germline V gene sequence: CDR1 SGHRS, CDR2 YFSETQ. The CDR3 length is 12 residues. The CDR3 is CASSFGGIEAFF.

The V gene is TRBV4-3, the J gene TRBJ2-1. CDR3 size: 15 residues. Germline V CDR1 and CDR2: LGHNA, YSLEER. CDR3 region: CASSQDRLTFNEQFF.

The V call is TRBV20-1, the J call TRBJ1-2. The germline V gene encodes CDR1 DFQATT and CDR2 SNEGSKA (reference sequence). The CDR3 runs 13 residues. The chain's CDR3 is CSARDPAGYGYTF.

V and J are TRBV13 and TRBJ2-7. The CDR3 loop spans 14 amino acids. The germline V gene encodes CDR1 PRHDT and CDR2 FYEKMQ (reference sequence). The CDR3 sequence is CASSSRTESYEQYF.

The chain employs TRBV7-3 and TRBJ2-1; TCRdb gives TRBD1 as the D gene, but with no DNA this cannot be confirmed. The germline CDR1 and CDR2 sequences are SGHTA and FQGTGA. The CDR3 loop spans 15 amino acids. The CDR3 spells CASSKSASSYNEQFF.

The genes are TRBV6-1 and TRBJ1-1. Germline CDR1 MNHNS, CDR2 SASEGT. This CDR3 comprises 14 residues. This CDR3 is CASSDLVLNTEAFF.

The chain has TRBV6-2 or TRBV6-3 and TRBJ2-1; TCRdb indicates TRBD2, and absent DNA this call remains unverified. The germline V gene has CDR1 MNHEY and CDR2 SVGEGT. The CDR3 is 14 residues long. The CDR3 region is CASSSGLTYNEQFF.

The J gene is TRBJ2-5, the V gene TRBV29-1; the TCRdb D gene call, TRBD1, has no DNA to confirm it. Germline V gives CDR1 SQVTM, CDR2 ANQGSEA. The length of the CDR3 is 15 residues. This chain's CDR3 is CSVHRGDLPQEAQYF.

This chain connects TRBV28 to TRBJ2-7; the TCRdb D gene call, TRBD1, has no DNA to confirm it. The CDR3 is made up of 16 amino acids. Looked up from germline, CDR1 is MDHEN and CDR2 is SYDVKM. This chain's CDR3 is CASSTQGGGGPYEQYF.

V gene TRBV30 combines with J gene TRBJ1-1; the TCRdb D gene call, TRBD1, has no DNA to confirm it. The length of the CDR3 is 13 residues. Germline lookup yields CDR1 GTSNPN and CDR2 SVGIG (reference sequence). CDR3 residues: CAWYGGGNTEAFF.

The rearrangement joins TRBV28 to TRBJ2-7. Germline loops: CDR1 MDHEN, CDR2 SYDVKM. The CDR3 is made up of 16 amino acids. CDR3 protein: CASSLDGHWGSYEQYF.

The chain links TRBV12-3 or TRBV12-4 to TRBJ2-5; with no DNA, the TCRdb D assignment of TRBD1 cannot be verified. This CDR3 region has 14 residues. CDR3 protein: CASSTTGRGETQYF.